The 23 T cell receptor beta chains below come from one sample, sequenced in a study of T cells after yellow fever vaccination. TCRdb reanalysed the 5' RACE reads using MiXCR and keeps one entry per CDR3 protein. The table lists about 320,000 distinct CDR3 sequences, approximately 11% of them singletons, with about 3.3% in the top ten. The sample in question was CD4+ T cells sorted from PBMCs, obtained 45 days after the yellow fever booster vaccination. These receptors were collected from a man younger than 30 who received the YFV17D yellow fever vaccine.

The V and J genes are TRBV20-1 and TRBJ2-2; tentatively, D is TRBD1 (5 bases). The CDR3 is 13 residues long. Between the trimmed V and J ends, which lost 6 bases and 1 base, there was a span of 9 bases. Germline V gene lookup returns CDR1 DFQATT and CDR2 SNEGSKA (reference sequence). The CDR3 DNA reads TGCAGTGCCTCGACAGAGAACACCGGGGAGCTGTTTTTT. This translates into CSASTENTGELFF.

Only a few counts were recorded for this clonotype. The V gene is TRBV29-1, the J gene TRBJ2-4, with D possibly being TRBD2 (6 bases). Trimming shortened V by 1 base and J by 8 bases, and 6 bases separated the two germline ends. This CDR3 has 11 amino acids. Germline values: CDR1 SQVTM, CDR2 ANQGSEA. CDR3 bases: TGCAGCGTTGAAGGGGGGGACATTCAGTACTTC. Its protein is CSVEGGDIQYF.

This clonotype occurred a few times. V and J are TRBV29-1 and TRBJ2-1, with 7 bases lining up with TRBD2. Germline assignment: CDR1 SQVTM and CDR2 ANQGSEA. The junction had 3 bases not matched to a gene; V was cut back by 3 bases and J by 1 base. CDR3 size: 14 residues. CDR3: CSVDRSGSYNEQFF. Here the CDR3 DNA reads TGCAGCGTTGACCGTAGCGGGTCCTACAATGAGCAGTTCTTC.

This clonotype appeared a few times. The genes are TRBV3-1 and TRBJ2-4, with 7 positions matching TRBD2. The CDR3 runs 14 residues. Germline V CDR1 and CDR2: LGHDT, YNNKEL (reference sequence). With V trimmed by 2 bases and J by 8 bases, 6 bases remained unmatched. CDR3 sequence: CASSQHTGGDIQYF. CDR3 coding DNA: TGTGCCAGCAGCCAACACACGGGGGGAGACATTCAGTACTTC.

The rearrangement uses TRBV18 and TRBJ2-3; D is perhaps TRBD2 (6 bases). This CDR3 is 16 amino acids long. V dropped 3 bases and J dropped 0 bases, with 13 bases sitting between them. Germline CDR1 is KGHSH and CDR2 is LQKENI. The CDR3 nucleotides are TGTGCCAGCTCACCGCCGGGACTTTCTAGCACAGATACGCAGTATTTT. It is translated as CASSPPGLSSTDTQYF.

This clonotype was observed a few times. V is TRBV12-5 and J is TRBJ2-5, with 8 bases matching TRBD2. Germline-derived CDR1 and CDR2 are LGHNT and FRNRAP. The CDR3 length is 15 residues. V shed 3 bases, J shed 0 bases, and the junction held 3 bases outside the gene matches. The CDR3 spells CASGLGSGDQETQYF. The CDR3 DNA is TGTGCTAGTGGTTTAGGTAGCGGGGACCAAGAGACCCAGTACTTC.

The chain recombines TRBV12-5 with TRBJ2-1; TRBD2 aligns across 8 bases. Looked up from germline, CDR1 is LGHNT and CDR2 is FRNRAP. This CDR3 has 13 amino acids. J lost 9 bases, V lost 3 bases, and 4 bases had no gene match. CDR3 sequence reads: CASGLPAGGEQFF. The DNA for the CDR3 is TGTGCTAGTGGTTTACCGGCGGGGGGTGAGCAGTTCTTC.

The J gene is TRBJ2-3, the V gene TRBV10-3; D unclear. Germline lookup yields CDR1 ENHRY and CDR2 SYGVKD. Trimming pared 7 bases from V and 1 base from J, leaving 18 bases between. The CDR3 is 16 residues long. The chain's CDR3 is CAITITPAGGTDTQYF. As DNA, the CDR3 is TGTGCCATCACTATCACTCCCGCTGGCGGCACAGATACGCAGTATTTT.

The CDR3 loop is CACSPLGQGVGNEQFF. The DNA for the CDR3 is TGTGCCTGCTCACCCTTGGGACAGGGGGTGGGGAATGAGCAGTTCTTC. The chain uses TRBV28 and TRBJ2-1, with 11 positions matching TRBD1. Losses at the gene ends were 11 bases for V and 7 bases for J; bases not matched to a gene: 16. Per the germline V gene, CDR1 is MDHEN and CDR2 is SYDVKM. The CDR3 has 16 residues. Complete variable domain (other parts from reference TRBV28 and TRBJ2-1): DVKVTQSSRYLVKRTGEKVFLECVQDMDHENMFWYRQDPGLGLRLIYFSYDVKMKEKGDIPEGYSVSREKKERFSLILESASTNQTSMYLCACSPLGQGVGNEQFFGPGTRLTVL.

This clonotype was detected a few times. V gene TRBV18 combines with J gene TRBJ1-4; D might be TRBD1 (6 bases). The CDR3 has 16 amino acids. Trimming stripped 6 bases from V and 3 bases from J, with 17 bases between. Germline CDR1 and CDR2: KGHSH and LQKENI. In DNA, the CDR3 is TGTGCCAGCTCCTCGTGGGGGCCGGGAGCTAATGAAAAACTGTTTTTT. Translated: CASSSWGPGANEKLFF.

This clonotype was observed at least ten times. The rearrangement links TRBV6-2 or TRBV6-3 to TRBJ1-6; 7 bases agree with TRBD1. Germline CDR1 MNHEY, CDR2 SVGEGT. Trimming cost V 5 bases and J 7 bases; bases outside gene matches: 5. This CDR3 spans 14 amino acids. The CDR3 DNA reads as TGTGCCAGCAGTACCGGGACAGAGAATTCACCCCTCCACTTT. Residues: CASSTGTENSPLHF.

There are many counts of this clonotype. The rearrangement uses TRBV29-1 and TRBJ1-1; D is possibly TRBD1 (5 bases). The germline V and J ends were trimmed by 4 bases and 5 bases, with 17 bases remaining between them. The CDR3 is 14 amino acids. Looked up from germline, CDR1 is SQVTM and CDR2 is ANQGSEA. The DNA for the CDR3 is TGCAGCGTTGGTTTAGGGGTTACCGAGACTGAAGCTTTCTTT. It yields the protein CSVGLGVTETEAFF.

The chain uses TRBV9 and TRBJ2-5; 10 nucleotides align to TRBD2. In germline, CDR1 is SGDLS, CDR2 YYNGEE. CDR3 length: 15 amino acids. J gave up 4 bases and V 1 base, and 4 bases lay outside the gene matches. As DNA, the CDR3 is TGTGCCAGCAGCGTATCAGCGGGGGGGCGAGAGACCCAGTACTTC. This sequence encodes CASSVSAGGRETQYF.

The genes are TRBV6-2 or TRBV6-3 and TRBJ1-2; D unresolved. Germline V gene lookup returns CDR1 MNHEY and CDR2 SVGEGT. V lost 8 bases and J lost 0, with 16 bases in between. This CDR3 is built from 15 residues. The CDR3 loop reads CASCRGELANYGYTF. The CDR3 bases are TGTGCCAGCTGCCGCGGGGAGTTAGCTAACTATGGCTACACCTTC.

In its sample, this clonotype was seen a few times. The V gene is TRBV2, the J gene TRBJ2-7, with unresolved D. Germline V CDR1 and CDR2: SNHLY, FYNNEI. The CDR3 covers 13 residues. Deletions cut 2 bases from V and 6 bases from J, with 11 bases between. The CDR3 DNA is TGTGCCAGCAGTGAACTTCAGGCCCTCGAGCAGTACGTC. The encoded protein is CASSELQALEQYV.

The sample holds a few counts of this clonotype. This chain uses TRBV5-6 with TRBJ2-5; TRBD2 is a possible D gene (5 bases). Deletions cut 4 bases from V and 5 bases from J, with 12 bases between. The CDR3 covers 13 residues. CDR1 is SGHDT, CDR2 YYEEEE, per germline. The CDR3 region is CASSPEGRETQYF. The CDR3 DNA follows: TGTGCCAGCAGCCCAGAGGGTCGGGAGACCCAGTACTTC.

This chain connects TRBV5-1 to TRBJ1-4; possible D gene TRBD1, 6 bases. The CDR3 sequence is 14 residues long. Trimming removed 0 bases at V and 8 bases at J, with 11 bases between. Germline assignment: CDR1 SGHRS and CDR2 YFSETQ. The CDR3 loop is CASSLGTEGEKLFF. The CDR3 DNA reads TGCGCCAGCAGCTTGGGGACAGAGGGAGAAAAACTGTTTTTT.

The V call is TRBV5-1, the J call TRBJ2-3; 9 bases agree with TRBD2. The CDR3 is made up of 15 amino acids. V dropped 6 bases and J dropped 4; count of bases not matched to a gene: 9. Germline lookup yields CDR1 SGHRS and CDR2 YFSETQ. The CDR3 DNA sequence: TGCGCCAGCAATAGTGGGACTAGCCTCCCAGATACGCAGTATTTT. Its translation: CASNSGTSLPDTQYF. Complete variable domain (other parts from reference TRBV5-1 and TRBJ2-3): KAGVTQTPRYLIKTRGQQVTLSCSPISGHRSVSWYQQTPGQGLQFLFEYFSETQRNKGNFPGRFSGRQFSNSRSEMNVSTLELGDSALYLCASNSGTSLPDTQYFGPGTRLTVL.

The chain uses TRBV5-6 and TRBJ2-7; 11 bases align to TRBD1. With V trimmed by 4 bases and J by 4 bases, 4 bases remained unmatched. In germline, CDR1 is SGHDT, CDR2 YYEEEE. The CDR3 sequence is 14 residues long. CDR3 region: CASSKDRGLYEQYV. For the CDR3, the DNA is TGTGCCAGCAGCAAGGACAGGGGGCTGTACGAGCAGTACGTC.

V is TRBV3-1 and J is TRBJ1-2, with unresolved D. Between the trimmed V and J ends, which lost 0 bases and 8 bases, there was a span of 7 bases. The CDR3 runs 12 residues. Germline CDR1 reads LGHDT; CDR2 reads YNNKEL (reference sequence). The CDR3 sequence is CASSQEGWGYTF. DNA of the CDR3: TGTGCCAGCAGCCAAGAAGGGTGGGGCTACACCTTC.

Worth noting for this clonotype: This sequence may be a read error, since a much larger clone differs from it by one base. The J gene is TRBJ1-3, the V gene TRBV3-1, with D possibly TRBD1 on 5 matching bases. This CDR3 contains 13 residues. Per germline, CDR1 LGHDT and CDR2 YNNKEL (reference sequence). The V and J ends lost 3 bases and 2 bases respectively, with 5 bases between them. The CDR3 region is CASSQGAGNTIYF. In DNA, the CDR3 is TGTGCCAGCAGCCAGGGGGCTGGAAACACCATATATTTT.

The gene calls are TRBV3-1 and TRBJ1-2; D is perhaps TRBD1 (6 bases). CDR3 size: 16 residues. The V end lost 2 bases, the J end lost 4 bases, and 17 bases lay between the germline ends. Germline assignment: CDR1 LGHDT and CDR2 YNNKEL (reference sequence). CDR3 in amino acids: CASSQQSRGWGYGYTF. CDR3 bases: TGTGCCAGCAGCCAACAAAGCAGGGGTTGGGGCTATGGCTACACCTTC.

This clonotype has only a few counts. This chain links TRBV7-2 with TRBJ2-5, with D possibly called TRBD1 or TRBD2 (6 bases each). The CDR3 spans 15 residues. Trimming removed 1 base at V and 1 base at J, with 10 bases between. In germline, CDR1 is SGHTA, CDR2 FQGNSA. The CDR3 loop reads CASSLDRGAQETQYF. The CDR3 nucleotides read TGTGCCAGCAGCTTAGATAGGGGGGCCCAAGAGACCCAGTACTTC.